This TCR beta chain emerged from a study of blood T cell repertoires in COVID-19. The V gene end was trimmed by 4 bases and the J gene end by 6 bases; junction bases not matched to a gene: 8. CDR1 is SQVTM and CDR2 is ANQGSEA in the germline V gene. The CDR3 extends over 15 amino acids. The assay was immunoSEQ multiplex PCR, and TCRdb's table has in-frame clones only and misses some. The sample comprises 150,000 to 200,000 clones, roughly 82% of which are singletons, and more than 5% rests with the top ten. Sequencing was performed on peripheral blood. The chain has TRBV29-1 and TRBJ1-4; TRBD1 matches at 10 bases. This receptor was identified in a young woman with acute or convalescent COVID-19. CDR3: CSVVGRDRGDEKLFF. The CDR3 nucleotides read TGCAGCGTTGTTGGCAGGGACAGGGGAGATGAAAAACTGTTTTTT. Combining the CDR3 with reference TRBV29-1 and TRBJ1-4 gives the whole variable domain SAVISQKPSRDICQRGTSLTIQCQVDSQVTMMFWYRQQPGQSLTLIATANQGSEATYESGFVIDKFPISRPNLTFSTLTVSNMSPEDSSIYLCSVVGRDRGDEKLFFGSGTQLSVL.